A selection of T cell receptor beta chains follows, all from one sample in a study of cytomegalovirus exposure and HLA in healthy donors. Assay used: immunoSEQ multiplex PCR; TCRdb lists only in-frame clones, some missing. The profile shows 150,000 to 200,000 clones, approximately 79% of them singletons. The sequenced sample was PBMCs. Receptors originate from a woman in her twenties or thirties in good health and CMV-seropositive. Both conserved end residues are trimmed from each CDR3.

j_gene: TRBJ2-3
len: 16
v_gene: TRBV19
CDR3aa: ASSILAGGVSVADTQY

j_gene: TRBJ2-2
len: 13
v_gene: TRBV4-1
CDR3aa: ASSQVAQGPGELF

j_gene: TRBJ2-7
len: 13
v_gene: TRBV27
CDR3aa: ASSAQRNSGYEQY

j_gene: TRBJ1-1
len: 12
v_gene: TRBV27
CDR3aa: ASSLRDMNTEAF

j_gene: TRBJ1-6
len: 10
v_gene: TRBV7-8
CDR3aa: ASSPDRPALH

j_gene: TRBJ2-1
len: 17
v_gene: TRBV10-1
CDR3aa: ASSVMRNRSGGSYNEQF

j_gene: TRBJ1-1
len: 11
v_gene: TRBV6-6
CDR3aa: ASSRQGGTEAF

j_gene: TRBJ2-3
len: 14
v_gene: TRBV4-1
CDR3aa: ASSLRTSGSSDTQY

j_gene: TRBJ2-3
len: 14
v_gene: TRBV7-9
CDR3aa: SSSSPTSGTTDTQY

j_gene: TRBJ2-5
len: 15
v_gene: TRBV7-2
CDR3aa: ASSSGLAGGLEETQY

j_gene: TRBJ1-1
len: 12
v_gene: TRBV27
CDR3aa: ASKVATENTEAF

j_gene: TRBJ2-5
len: 13
v_gene: TRBV18
CDR3aa: ASSPIGARGETQY

j_gene: TRBJ1-5
len: 16
v_gene: TRBV7-8
CDR3aa: ASSLEGTGGMSYQPQH

j_gene: TRBJ1-1
len: 11
v_gene: TRBV6-5
CDR3aa: ASSYANPTEAF

j_gene: TRBJ2-3
len: 12
v_gene: TRBV29-1
CDR3aa: SGGLAGLTDTQY

j_gene: TRBJ1-2
len: 11
v_gene: TRBV29-1
CDR3aa: SAGRGAGYGYT

j_gene: TRBJ2-7
len: 11
v_gene: TRBV10-1
CDR3aa: ASSRQEASEQY

j_gene: TRBJ2-7
len: 12
v_gene: TRBV6-5
CDR3aa: ASSRTGDFYEQY

j_gene: TRBJ1-4
len: 14
v_gene: TRBV9
CDR3aa: ASSSGQAATNEKLF

j_gene: TRBJ2-1
len: 14
v_gene: TRBV11-2
CDR3aa: ASSLSGAGVSDEQF

j_gene: TRBJ2-3
len: 10
v_gene: TRBV19
CDR3aa: ASSTLTDTQY

j_gene: TRBJ1-2
len: 12
v_gene: TRBV5-4
CDR3aa: ASSLTGGGYGYT

j_gene: TRBJ2-5
len: 18
v_gene: TRBV15
CDR3aa: ATSRDKFKLAGVNQETQY

j_gene: TRBJ1-4
len: 13
v_gene: TRBV7-9
CDR3aa: ASSTKAPTNEKLF

j_gene: TRBJ1-2
len: 12
v_gene: TRBV30
CDR3aa: AWSPGQGLAGYT

j_gene: TRBJ2-7
len: 12
v_gene: TRBV12-5
CDR3aa: ASGVSSGGYEQY

j_gene: TRBJ2-7
len: 13
v_gene: TRBV5-6
CDR3aa: ASSVGTGGFYEQY

j_gene: TRBJ1-1
len: 15
v_gene: TRBV14
CDR3aa: ASSQDARRGMNTEAF

j_gene: TRBJ1-3
len: 14
v_gene: TRBV7-2
CDR3aa: ASSWQGQGAGNTIY

j_gene: TRBJ1-2
len: 12
v_gene: TRBV7-8
CDR3aa: ASSRGQGQFGYT

j_gene: TRBJ2-1
len: 14
v_gene: TRBV11-3
CDR3aa: ASSPRAGVVHNEQF

j_gene: TRBJ1-6
len: 12
v_gene: TRBV27
CDR3aa: ASREGLANSPLH

j_gene: TRBJ1-4
len: 14
v_gene: TRBV4-3
CDR3aa: ASSQDRSGNDEKLF

j_gene: TRBJ2-2
len: 14
v_gene: TRBV5-1
CDR3aa: ASSGISGGRTGELF